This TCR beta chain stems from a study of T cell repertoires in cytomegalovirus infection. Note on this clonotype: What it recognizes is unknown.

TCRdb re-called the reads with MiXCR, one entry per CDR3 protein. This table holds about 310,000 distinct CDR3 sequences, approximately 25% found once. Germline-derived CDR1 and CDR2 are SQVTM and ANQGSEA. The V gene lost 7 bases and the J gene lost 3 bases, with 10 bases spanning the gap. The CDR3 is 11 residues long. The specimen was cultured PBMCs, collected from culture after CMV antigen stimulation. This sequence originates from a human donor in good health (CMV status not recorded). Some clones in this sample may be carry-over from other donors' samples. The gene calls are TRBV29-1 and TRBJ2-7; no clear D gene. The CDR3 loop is CSATVDYEQYV. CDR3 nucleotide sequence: TGCAGCGCCACTGTGGACTACGAGCAGTACGTC.